Listed here are 29 T cell receptor beta chains from one sample, sequenced in a study of cytomegalovirus exposure and HLA in healthy donors. PCR was performed using 60 Vbeta and 13 Jbeta primers. Sequencing used immunoSEQ multiplex PCR; TCRdb keeps in-frame clones, though not all of them. The repertoire holds 130,000 or so clones, with around 67% as singletons. The sequencing input was PBMCs. Every receptor here comes from a man between 18 and 29 years old in good health and CMV-seropositive.

The chain combines TRBV12-5 with TRBJ1-5; D ambiguous. The V end lost 8 bases, the J end lost 0 bases, and 14 bases lay between the germline ends. Germline CDR1 and CDR2: LGHNT and FRNRAP. The CDR3 has 15 amino acids. For the CDR3, the DNA is TGTGCTAGTAGTTCCTCGGGTTATAGCAATCAGCCCCAGCATTTT. It encodes CASSSSGYSNQPQHF.

There are a few counts of this clone. The genes are TRBV13 and TRBJ1-3, with TRBD1 as a possible D gene (5 bases). There are 17 residues in the CDR3. V was shortened by 5 bases and J by 0 bases, with 17 bases between the two germline ends. Germline values: CDR1 PRHDT, CDR2 FYEKMQ (reference sequence). CDR3 in amino acids: CASSIGTFSSSGNTIYF. CDR3 sequence (DNA): TGTGCCAGCAGCATCGGGACTTTTTCGAGCTCTGGAAACACCATATATTTT.

The rearrangement uses TRBV6-6 and TRBJ1-5; D might be TRBD1 (5 bases). V was trimmed by 1 base and J by 9 bases, leaving 13 bases between them. The germline V gene has CDR1 MNHNY and CDR2 SVGAGI (reference sequence). The CDR3 contains 14 residues. This CDR3 reads CASSYWGPSGPQHF. DNA of the CDR3: TGTGCCAGCAGTTACTGGGGCCCCAGTGGGCCCCAGCATTTT.

The CDR3 region has the DNA TGTGCCAGCAGTTTGGGCATGTACGAGCAGTACTTC. This sequence encodes CASSLGMYEQYF. This chain joins TRBV28 and TRBJ2-7; D unresolved. The CDR3 is 12 amino acids. With 3 bases removed from V and 4 bases from J, the gap between germline ends came to 7 bases. The germline V gene encodes CDR1 MDHEN and CDR2 SYDVKM.

This clone was counted only a few times. The chain is built from TRBV7-2 and TRBJ2-1, with no clear D. V lost 0 bases to trimming and J lost 0 bases, with 6 bases between them. Germline V gives CDR1 SGHTA, CDR2 FQGNSA. There are 15 residues in the CDR3. CDR3 amino acids: CASSLAAVSYNEQFF. Here the CDR3 DNA reads TGTGCCAGCAGCTTAGCGGCGGTCTCCTACAATGAGCAGTTCTTC.

V usage is TRBV28 and J usage is TRBJ1-1, with D perhaps TRBD1 (5 bases). CDR1 and CDR2 from the germline V gene are MDHEN and SYDVKM. V lost 6 bases and J lost 6, with 8 bases in between. There are 11 residues in the CDR3. The CDR3 bases are TGTGCCAGCAGGGGGCGACCTGAAGCTTTCTTT. This translates into CASRGRPEAFF.

The genes are TRBV14 and TRBJ1-5, with D unresolved. CDR1 SGHDN and CDR2 FVKESK come from the germline V gene. Trimming pared 4 bases from V and 5 bases from J, leaving 9 bases between. The CDR3 loop spans 13 amino acids. This CDR3 is CASSPNQDQPQHF. The CDR3, as DNA: TGTGCCAGCAGCCCCAACCAGGATCAGCCCCAGCATTTT.

This clone has a single count. The chain employs TRBV28 and TRBJ2-7; D not resolved. V was trimmed by 4 bases and J by 2 bases, leaving 9 bases between them. The CDR3 spans 13 residues. Germline V CDR1 and CDR2: MDHEN, SYDVKM. This chain's CDR3 is CASSSPFPYEQYF. For the CDR3, the DNA is TGTGCCAGCAGTTCTCCTTTCCCCTACGAGCAGTACTTC. Full variable domain (outside the CDR3, taken from reference TRBV28 and TRBJ2-7): DVKVTQSSRYLVKRTGEKVFLECVQDMDHENMFWYRQDPGLGLRLIYFSYDVKMKEKGDIPEGYSVSREKKERFSLILESASTNQTSMYLCASSSPFPYEQYFGPGTRLTVT.

The chain joins TRBV2 to TRBJ1-2; 7 nucleotides align to TRBD1. The V gene's germline CDR1 is SNHLY and CDR2 FYNNEI. The V gene end was trimmed by 8 bases and the J gene end by 2 bases; junction bases not matched to a gene: 5. CDR3 length: 13 amino acids. Here the CDR3 DNA reads TGTGCCAGCGATGACAGGGACAACTATGGCTACACCTTC. As protein: CASDDRDNYGYTF.

This clone was observed once. This chain links TRBV5-1 with TRBJ2-7; D unclear. V lost 0 bases to trimming and J lost 0 bases, with 7 bases between them. Germline loops: CDR1 SGHRS, CDR2 YFSETQ. This CDR3 has 14 amino acids. The CDR3 spells CASSLGPSSYEQYF. DNA for the CDR3: TGCGCCAGCAGCTTGGGGCCCAGCTCCTACGAGCAGTACTTC.

This chain joins TRBV6-6 and TRBJ2-7; 9 bases fit TRBD1. CDR1 and CDR2 from the germline V gene are MNHNY and SVGAGI (reference sequence). Trimming took 6 bases from V and 0 from J; bases not matched to a gene: 3. This CDR3 comprises 14 residues. The CDR3 protein is CASRDRGRSYEQYF. For the CDR3, the DNA is TGTGCCAGCAGGGACAGGGGCCGCTCCTACGAGCAGTACTTC.

Only one count was recorded for this clone. CDR3 in amino acids: CASSALGGARGYGYTF. As DNA, the CDR3 is TGCGCCAGCAGCGCCCTCGGGGGGGCGCGGGGCTATGGCTACACCTTC. This chain links TRBV10-2 with TRBJ1-2; tentatively, D is TRBD1 (6 bases). Trimming cost V 6 bases and J 4 bases, with 21 bases left between them. This CDR3 region has 16 residues. The germline gives CDR1 WSHSY, CDR2 SAAADI.

In its sample, this clone was seen a few times. This rearrangement joins TRBV19 to TRBJ1-2; D might be TRBD1 (5 bases). Germline lookup yields CDR1 LNHDA and CDR2 SQIVND (reference sequence). CDR3 length: 13 amino acids. CDR3 in DNA: TGTGCTAGCAGACAGCTCGTGAACTATGGCTACACCTTC. Translating gives CASRQLVNYGYTF.

This clone has only one observation. CDR3 DNA sequence: TGTGCCAGCAGCATACAGGGATCTGGGGCCAACGTCCTGACTTTC. It encodes CASSIQGSGANVLTF. V is TRBV7-9 and J is TRBJ2-6, with D possibly TRBD1 on 6 matching bases. Deletions cut 5 bases from V and 1 base from J, with 9 bases between. CDR3 length equals 15 residues. The germline V gene encodes CDR1 SEHNR and CDR2 FQNEAQ (reference sequence).

The rearrangement links TRBV5-5 to TRBJ2-2; D is undetermined. The germline V gene has CDR1 SGHKS and CDR2 YYEKEE (reference sequence). The CDR3 runs 14 residues. Between the trimmed V and J ends, which lost 2 bases and 2 bases, there was a span of 7 bases. The CDR3 DNA reads as TGTGCCAGCAGCTTTAGTTCAAACACCGGGGAGCTGTTTTTT. Its translation: CASSFSSNTGELFF.

The chain uses TRBV29-1 and TRBJ1-2; D remains unclear. Germline CDR1 reads SQVTM; CDR2 reads ANQGSEA. The CDR3 contains 13 residues. The V end lost 3 bases, the J end lost 0 bases, and 8 bases lay between the germline ends. The CDR3 sequence is CSVDALSNYGYTF. For the CDR3, the DNA is TGCAGCGTTGACGCGCTCTCTAACTATGGCTACACCTTC. Supplemented by reference TRBV29-1 and TRBJ1-2, the full variable domain reads SAVISQKPSRDICQRGTSLTIQCQVDSQVTMMFWYRQQPGQSLTLIATANQGSEATYESGFVIDKFPISRPNLTFSTLTVSNMSPEDSSIYLCSVDALSNYGYTFGSGTRLTVV.

The sample holds a few counts of this clone. This chain uses TRBV7-3 with TRBJ2-2, with D uncertain. With 6 bases removed from V and 2 bases from J, the gap between germline ends came to 4 bases. The CDR3 length is 12 residues. Germline assignment: CDR1 SGHTA and CDR2 FQGTGA. As DNA, the CDR3 is TGTGCCAGCAGTTATAACACCGGGGAGCTGTTTTTT. Amino acids: CASSYNTGELFF.

This chain joins TRBV7-2 and TRBJ1-3, with D unclear. V shed 2 bases and J shed 0 bases, with 5 bases lying between them. Germline values: CDR1 SGHTA, CDR2 FQGNSA. This CDR3 contains 14 residues. CDR3 in DNA: TGTGCCAGCAGCTTATTACACTCTGGAAACACCATATATTTT. Protein sequence: CASSLLHSGNTIYF.

This clone was detected once. The V and J genes are TRBV7-8 and TRBJ1-6; 7 bases are a match to TRBD1. Germline CDR1 and CDR2: SGHVS and FQNEAQ. The CDR3 consists of 15 residues. Unmatched junction bases numbered 6, after V lost 4 bases and J lost 6 bases. CDR3 nucleotide sequence: TGTGCCAGCAGCTCAGCCGGGACAGCTAATTCACCCCTCCACTTT. Residues: CASSSAGTANSPLHF. The complete variable domain, with remaining parts taken from reference TRBV7-8 and TRBJ1-6, reads GAGVSQSPRYKVAKRGQDVALRCDPISGHVSLFWYQQALGQGPEFLTYFQNEAQLDKSGLPSDRFFAERPEGSVSTLKIQRTQQEDSAVYLCASSSAGTANSPLHFGNGTRLTVT.

The gene calls are TRBV2 and TRBJ2-4; TRBD1 matches at 7 bases. The CDR3 length is 14 residues. The V and J ends lost 2 bases and 6 bases, in that order; junction bases with no gene match: 4. The germline CDR1 and CDR2 sequences are SNHLY and FYNNEI. CDR3 in DNA: TGTGCCAGCAGTGAAAGGGCAGGGGGAAACATTCAGTACTTC. Its translation is CASSERAGGNIQYF.

The V and J genes are TRBV27 and TRBJ2-1; 7 bases fit TRBD2. J gave up 3 bases and V 2 bases, and 10 bases lay outside the gene matches. The germline CDR1 and CDR2 sequences are MNHEY and SMNVEV (reference sequence). CDR3 length: 17 amino acids. The CDR3 region is CASSLRLSSGDYNEQFF. The CDR3 bases are TGTGCCAGCAGTTTAAGGCTGTCCAGCGGGGACTACAATGAGCAGTTCTTC.

The count of this clone is one. This chain links TRBV5-1 with TRBJ1-1, with a weak D call TRBD1 (5 bases). This CDR3 region has 15 residues. V lost 6 bases, J lost 2 bases, and 17 bases lay in between. Germline CDR1 SGHRS, CDR2 YFSETQ. The CDR3 nucleotides read TGCGCCAGCACCCCTCAGGGCAGCATCAACACTGAAGCTTTCTTT. Its protein product is CASTPQGSINTEAFF. Supplemented by reference TRBV5-1 and TRBJ1-1, the full variable domain reads KAGVTQTPRYLIKTRGQQVTLSCSPISGHRSVSWYQQTPGQGLQFLFEYFSETQRNKGNFPGRFSGRQFSNSRSEMNVSTLELGDSALYLCASTPQGSINTEAFFGQGTRLTVV.

The V call is TRBV10-3, the J call TRBJ2-7; TRBD2 aligns across 11 bases. Germline trimming cut 4 bases from V and 4 bases from J; bases unmatched to any gene: 6. CDR3 length: 15 amino acids. Germline CDR1 and CDR2: ENHRY and SYGVKD. The CDR3 nucleotides are TGTGCCATCAGTGGTCTAGCGGGAGGTATTTACGAGCAGTACTTC. Amino acids: CAISGLAGGIYEQYF.

Remarks on this clone: This is likely a read error, given that the CDR3 carries no conserved phenylalanine or tryptophan at its end. The chain has TRBV4-3 and TRBJ1-5, with D tentatively TRBD1 (5 bases). Germline CDR1 is LGHNA and CDR2 is YSLEER. Trimming removed 0 bases at V and 2 bases at J, with 11 bases between. The CDR3 loop spans 16 amino acids. The DNA for the CDR3 is TGCGCCAGCAGCCAAGATCTGGGGCAGGGCAATCAGCCCCAGCATGTT. Translation: CASSQDLGQGNQPQHV.

The chain recombines TRBV10-1 with TRBJ1-6; D call uncertain. V was cut by 1 base and J by 7 bases, with 8 bases left in between. The CDR3 consists of 14 residues. Germline V CDR1 and CDR2: WNHNN, SYGVQD (reference sequence). CDR3 amino acids: CASSEFRLNSPLHF. In DNA, the CDR3 is TGCGCCAGCAGTGAGTTTCGGTTAAATTCACCCCTCCACTTT.

This chain links TRBV9 with TRBJ1-4; D call uncertain. In germline, CDR1 is SGDLS, CDR2 YYNGEE. The CDR3 runs to 14 residues. Trimming took 3 bases from V and 5 from J, leaving 11 bases between them. CDR3 bases: TGTGCCAGCAGCGGACAATTCCAGAATGAAAAACTGTTTTTT. It specifies CASSGQFQNEKLFF. The full variable domain, with the rest looked up from reference TRBV9 and TRBJ1-4, is DSGVTQTPKHLITATGQRVTLRCSPRSGDLSVYWYQQSLDQGLQFLIQYYNGEERAKGNILERFSAQQFPDLHSELNLSSLELGDSALYFCASSGQFQNEKLFFGSGTQLSVL.

This clone was counted a single time. The chain recombines TRBV6-4 with TRBJ2-1; 14 bases agree with TRBD2. The J segment lost 6 bases and the V segment lost 2 bases, leaving 15 bases of the junction unmatched. The CDR3 is 20 residues long. Germline V gene data show CDR1 as MRHNA and CDR2 as SNTAGT. The CDR3 sequence: CASSDRVGTSGSSSRNEQFF. Written as DNA, the CDR3 is TGTGCCAGCAGTGACAGGGTTGGGACTAGCGGGAGTAGTAGTCGCAATGAGCAGTTCTTC.

The chain joins TRBV30 to TRBJ1-5; tentatively, D is TRBD1 (5 bases). The V gene's germline CDR1 is GTSNPN and CDR2 SVGIG (reference sequence). The CDR3 totals 13 residues. V shed 0 bases and J shed 7 bases, with 10 bases lying between them. The CDR3 loop reads CAWSVQVGQPQHF. The CDR3 DNA reads as TGTGCCTGGAGTGTACAGGTGGGCCAGCCCCAGCATTTT.

The chain couples TRBV30 to TRBJ2-7; 9 bases align to TRBD2. This CDR3 is built from 14 residues. Per germline, CDR1 GTSNPN and CDR2 SVGIG (reference sequence). The V and J ends lost 0 bases and 6 bases, in that order; junction bases with no gene match: 6. CDR3 nucleotide sequence: TGTGCCTGGAGTGTAGGAGCGGGAGGACTCGAGCAGTACTTC. Its protein is CAWSVGAGGLEQYF.